The T cell receptor (beta chain) described here comes from a study of T cell changes during pregnancy in multiple sclerosis. Produced via immunoSEQ multiplex PCR; TCRdb's table is partial and in-frame only. The sample gives nearly 110,000 clones, 91% of which show up once; about 1.5% is in the top ten. This TCR was recovered from a female donor with multiple sclerosis, enrolled in a pregnancy study. Sample: peripheral blood, taken before pregnancy.

The CDR3 sequence: CASSQVSSEQYF. CDR3 DNA: TGCGCCAGCAGCCAAGTTAGTTCCGAGCAGTACTTC. The chain links TRBV4-1 to TRBJ2-7, with D unresolved. The CDR3 runs 12 residues. Germline V gene sequence: CDR1 MGHRA, CDR2 YSYEKL. V lost 1 base and J lost 6, with 7 bases in between.